These 24 T cell receptor beta chains were all obtained from the same sample, sequenced in a study of blood T cells in healthy people across ages. A second PCR, run for roughly 7 to 12 cycles, used a sample-barcoded 5' primer plus a J-beta primer mix. One entry per CDR3 protein, called by TCRdb with MiXCR from the 5' RACE reads. This sample has around 700,000 distinct CDR3 sequences, with 25% found just once. These data are also associated with another study on T cells of mothers and their children.

Sequences were obtained from blood. Source of these receptors: a boy aged 10-17 years in good health.

The V and J genes are TRBV7-9 and TRBJ2-7; D gene ambiguous. There are 12 residues in the CDR3. Germline CDR1 is SEHNR and CDR2 is FQNEAQ (reference sequence). The V end lost 6 bases, the J end lost 5 bases, and 11 bases lay between the germline ends. The CDR3 nucleotides read TGTGCCAGCAGTCCTACCTACAACGAGCAGTACTTC. Translated: CASSPTYNEQYF. Full variable domain (missing parts from reference TRBV7-9 and TRBJ2-7): DTGVSQNPRHKITKRGQNVTFRCDPISEHNRLYWYRQTLGQGPEFLTYFQNEAQLEKSRLLSDRFSAERPKGSFSTLEIQRTEQGDSAMYLCASSPTYNEQYFGPGTRLTVT.

This clonotype was counted a few times. CDR3 sequence (DNA): TGCAGTGCTAGAGGGGATCCCTACGAGCAGTACTTC. Protein product: CSARGDPYEQYF. The rearrangement links TRBV20-1 to TRBJ2-5; D call uncertain. The end of the DNA aligns better with TRBJ2-7, so the J call may be wrong. Germline V gene lookup returns CDR1 DFQATT and CDR2 SNEGSKA (reference sequence). The CDR3 is made up of 12 amino acids.

A few counts support this clonotype. CDR3 DNA sequence: TGTGCCAGCAGCGAGGTCCTGGATCAAGCTTTCTTT. As protein: CASSEVLDQAFF. The chain employs TRBV2 and TRBJ1-1; D is uncertain. Trimming removed 6 bases from V and 9 bases from J, with 14 bases in between. Germline CDR1 and CDR2: SNHLY and FYNNEI. The CDR3 sequence is 12 residues long.

V and J are TRBV7-8 and TRBJ2-5, with 7 bases aligning to TRBD1. CDR1 is SGHVS and CDR2 is FQNEAQ in the germline V gene. V trimming: 3 bases; J trimming: 5 bases; junction bases outside the gene matches: 15. This CDR3 is built from 17 residues. CDR3 residues: CASSFDRVGGRMETQYF. The CDR3 coding sequence is TGTGCCAGCAGCTTCGACAGGGTCGGCGGTAGGATGGAGACCCAGTACTTC.

The chain combines TRBV4-1 with TRBJ1-2, with D tentatively TRBD1 (6 bases). Germline lookup yields CDR1 MGHRA and CDR2 YSYEKL. V was trimmed by 1 base and J by 6 bases, leaving 15 bases between them. The length of the CDR3 is 15 residues. The CDR3 bases are TGCGCCAGCAGCCAAGCGACAGGCGATTGGGATGGCTACACCTTC. This sequence encodes CASSQATGDWDGYTF.

This clonotype was observed a few times. The chain joins TRBV29-1 to TRBJ2-1, with D tentatively TRBD1 (6 bases). CDR1 is SQVTM, CDR2 ANQGSEA, per germline. The CDR3 has 15 amino acids. V lost 5 bases and J 7 bases, leaving 21 bases between the germline ends. The CDR3: CSVWVGASIGNEQFF. The CDR3 DNA sequence: TGCAGCGTTTGGGTGGGGGCTAGCATTGGGAATGAGCAGTTCTTC.

The chain links TRBV14 to TRBJ2-5; D may correspond to TRBD1 or TRBD2 (6 bases each). The J call may be faulty, since TRBJ2-1 better matches the DNA end. Germline loops: CDR1 SGHDN, CDR2 FVKESK. CDR3 length equals 18 residues. The CDR3 DNA sequence: TGTGCCAGCAGCCAAGAAGGAGGGGGGACTCCTGCATTCGCGGAGCAGTTCTTC. This sequence encodes CASSQEGGGTPAFAEQFF.

The rearrangement links TRBV12-5 to TRBJ1-3; D might be TRBD1 (6 bases). The germline CDR1 and CDR2 sequences are LGHNT and FRNRAP. The CDR3 covers 16 residues. V lost 0 bases and J lost 0, with 9 bases in between. CDR3 in DNA: TGTGCTAGTGGTTTGGTGGACAGTTACTCTGGAAACACCATATATTTT. It specifies CASGLVDSYSGNTIYF.

This clonotype has more than one count but fewer than ten. V is TRBV29-1 and J is TRBJ2-7, with TRBD1 matching 7 bases. This CDR3 has 11 amino acids. V shed 8 bases, J shed 3 bases, and the junction held 4 bases outside the gene matches. The germline V gene has CDR1 SQVTM and CDR2 ANQGSEA. The CDR3 region is CSTWTGYEQYF. CDR3 coding DNA: TGCAGCACATGGACAGGCTACGAGCAGTACTTC.

This clonotype was seen only a few times. The CDR3 spells CSARGYENIQYF. The CDR3 DNA reads TGCAGTGCTAGAGGTTACGAAAACATTCAGTACTTC. The chain couples TRBV20-1 to TRBJ2-4, with D unresolved. CDR3 length: 12 amino acids. Germline-derived CDR1 and CDR2 are DFQATT and SNEGSKA (reference sequence). Trimming took off 1 base at V and 5 bases at J, with 6 bases between the two ends.

This clonotype showed up just a few times. The chain has TRBV7-2 and TRBJ1-3, with TRBD1 matching over 7 bases. In germline, CDR1 is SGHTA, CDR2 FQGNSA. The CDR3 is 16 residues long. The V segment lost 5 bases and the J segment 0 bases; nucleotides outside the gene matches: 7. CDR3 bases: TGTGCCAGCAGCCTCACCGGGACAGCCTCTGGAAACACCATATATTTT. Protein product: CASSLTGTASGNTIYF.

The V gene is TRBV7-2, the J gene TRBJ1-1; no firm D call. Trimming pared 4 bases from V and 10 bases from J, leaving 16 bases between. The CDR3 covers 13 residues. From germline, CDR1 is SGHTA and CDR2 FQGNSA. The CDR3, as DNA: TGTGCCAGCAGCTCCCAAATGCCTGGAATAGCTTTCTTT. It codes for CASSSQMPGIAFF.

This chain uses TRBV28 with TRBJ2-5; 7 nucleotides line up with TRBD2. The CDR3 consists of 12 residues. Trimming cost V 7 bases and J 5 bases; bases outside gene matches: 4. Germline V gene lookup returns CDR1 MDHEN and CDR2 SYDVKM. The CDR3 sequence: CASKAGRETQYF. In nucleotides, the CDR3 is TGTGCCAGCAAGGCCGGGAGGGAGACCCAGTACTTC. The complete variable domain, with remaining parts taken from reference TRBV28 and TRBJ2-5, reads DVKVTQSSRYLVKRTGEKVFLECVQDMDHENMFWYRQDPGLGLRLIYFSYDVKMKEKGDIPEGYSVSREKKERFSLILESASTNQTSMYLCASKAGRETQYFGPGTRLLVL.

The rearrangement uses TRBV3-1 and TRBJ1-2, with D unclear. Per germline, CDR1 LGHDT and CDR2 YNNKEL (reference sequence). Deletions cut 0 bases from V and 2 bases from J, with 10 bases between. The CDR3 runs 15 residues. CDR3 nucleotides: TGTGCCAGCAGCCAAGAGGAGAAGTTAAACTATGGCTACACCTTC. This codes for CASSQEEKLNYGYTF.

This clonotype appeared a few times. The chain recombines TRBV5-1 with TRBJ2-5; TRBD2 matches at 7 bases. Matching the DNA end better, TRBJ2-1 makes the J call doubtful. Germline CDR1 SGHRS, CDR2 YFSETQ. The CDR3 consists of 12 residues. DNA for the CDR3: TGCGCCAGCAGCGGGACTAAGGTTGAGCAGTTCTTC. This translates into CASSGTKVEQFF.

The V gene is TRBV28, the J gene TRBJ1-4, with 10 bases lining up with TRBD1. The CDR3 consists of 15 residues. The trim removed 7 bases at V and 8 bases at J, leaving 10 bases unmatched. Germline loops: CDR1 MDHEN, CDR2 SYDVKM. The CDR3 nucleotides read TGTGCCAGCACCGTGGGGACAGGGGAAGGGGAAAAACTGTTTTTT. Protein product: CASTVGTGEGEKLFF.

This clonotype occurred a few times. The rearrangement uses TRBV11-2 and TRBJ2-3; 7 nucleotides agree with TRBD1. The V gene end was trimmed by 3 bases and the J gene end by 9 bases; junction bases not matched to a gene: 15. Germline V gives CDR1 SGHAT, CDR2 FQNNGV. The CDR3 contains 16 residues. CDR3 coding DNA: TGTGCCAGCAGCTTCCCGGGACAGTTGGCCCCCGAGACGCAGTATTTT. Translation: CASSFPGQLAPETQYF.

This clonotype was seen a few times. The gene calls are TRBV13 and TRBJ2-5; 9 nucleotides agree with TRBD1. The DNA end is a closer match to TRBJ2-7, so the J assignment may be wrong. The germline V gene encodes CDR1 PRHDT and CDR2 FYEKMQ (reference sequence). This CDR3 contains 15 residues. CDR3 amino acids: CASSYGQGSTYEQYF. The CDR3 coding sequence is TGTGCCAGCAGCTACGGACAGGGGTCAACCTACGAGCAGTACTTC.

This clonotype has just a few counts. The chain has TRBV6-1 and TRBJ1-1; no clear D. The ends were cut back, 2 bases at V and 7 bases at J, with 5 bases in the middle. Germline loops: CDR1 MNHNS, CDR2 SASEGT. The CDR3 covers 11 residues. CDR3 sequence: CASSETGEAFF. The DNA for the CDR3 is TGTGCCAGCAGTGAAACTGGTGAAGCTTTCTTT.

The CDR3 loop reads CSAREGGLDNEQFF. In nucleotides, the CDR3 is TGCAGTGCTAGAGAGGGGGGACTCGACAATGAGCAGTTCTTC. The chain couples TRBV20-1 to TRBJ2-5, with a weak D call TRBD2 (6 bases). The better agreement between TRBJ2-1 and the DNA end casts doubt on the J call. The CDR3 is 14 amino acids. Per germline, CDR1 DFQATT and CDR2 SNEGSKA (reference sequence).

This clonotype showed up just a few times. The rearrangement links TRBV20-1 to TRBJ2-3; 11 nucleotides align to TRBD1. The CDR3 sequence is 20 residues long. Germline V lookup: CDR1 DFQATT, CDR2 SNEGSKA (reference sequence). The V gene end was trimmed by 0 bases and the J gene end by 3 bases; junction bases not matched to a gene: 17. The chain's CDR3 is CSARDEGTGGLSMRTDTQYF. The CDR3 DNA sequence: TGCAGTGCTAGAGATGAGGGGACAGGGGGTCTCTCTATGAGGACAGATACGCAGTATTTT.

Note on this clonotype: Germline and junction disagree at one end, which may indicate a read error. V is TRBV7-3 and J is TRBJ1-1, with D possibly matching TRBD1 (5 bases). The CDR3 loop spans 14 amino acids. Germline CDR1 and CDR2: SGHTA and FQGTGA. Written as DNA, the CDR3 is TGTGCCAGCAGCTTCAGCGGGGCGGAGACTGAAGCTTTGTTT. Its translation is CASSFSGAETEALF. Based on the CDR3 plus reference TRBV7-3 and TRBJ1-1, the full variable domain is GAGVSQTPSNKVTEKGKYVELRCDPISGHTALYWYRQSLGQGPEFLIYFQGTGAADDSGLPNDRFFAVRPEGSVSTLKIQRTERGDSAVYLCASSFSGAETEALFGQGTRLTVV.

This clonotype was seen a handful of times. The chain joins TRBV4-1 to TRBJ2-5, with 9 bases fitting TRBD2. With the DNA end fitting TRBJ2-7 better, the J assignment may be wrong. This CDR3 is 15 amino acids long. Germline CDR1 and CDR2: MGHRA and YSYEKL. The CDR3, as DNA: TGCGCCAGCAGCCCTATAGCGGGGGCTAGTTACGAGCAGTACTTC. This gives the protein CASSPIAGASYEQYF.

The V gene is TRBV4-2, the J gene TRBJ2-1; D perhaps matches TRBD2 (5 bases). Trimming left V 4 bases short and J 2 bases short, with 12 bases between. CDR1 is LGHNA and CDR2 is YNFKEQ in the germline V gene. The CDR3 runs 15 residues. CDR3 sequence (DNA): TGTGCCAGCAGCCCAACTAGAGCCACCTACAATGAGCAGTTCTTC. Its translation: CASSPTRATYNEQFF.